This TCR beta chain was sequenced for a study of STAT5B mutations in CD4+ large granular lymphocyte leukemia (dated by TCRdb to 2022 to 2024). A note on the overall study: Among the healthy controls, the CDR3 'QG' motif was associated with a particular HLA allele. The study compared the TCRbeta repertoires of patients with CD4+ T-cell large granular lymphocyte leukemia against those of healthy blood donors. The purity of purified fractions was confirmed by flow cytometry on FACSCanto II or FACSVerse to exceed 95% among lymphocytes.

Healthy controls were some 40 blood donors whose buffy coats came from the Finnish Red Cross blood service. All TCR-sequenced material derived from peripheral blood: patient blood samples and healthy donor buffy coats. Peripheral blood mononuclear cells were isolated by Ficoll-Hypaque gradient centrifugation. CD4+ cells were purified magnetically from the buffy coats of healthy controls. The Gentra Puregene Cell and Tissue kit was used for genomic DNA extraction, and quantification was performed on a Qubit 2.0 fluorometer. Remarks on this clone: Its antigen target is currently unknown. It has no much larger one-base neighbor in the sample; base qualities were not kept.

There are 17 amino acids in the CDR3, from cysteine to phenylalanine inclusive. Left in the record is the CDR3 DNA by itself, 51 bases read in frame from the first base. The full study reports these points: Each patient's main leukemic clonotypes were private, but approximately 26% of these clonotypes showed up at low frequency in the non-leukemic repertoires of other patients. The data were not HLA-matched, and the higher clonality in CD4+ T-LGLL than in CD8+ T-LGLL could be due to the relatively small sample size. Greater clonality appeared to be present in CD4-sorted patient repertoires than in healthy CD4+ repertoires, and the difference was retained after the putative leukemic clones were removed. Enrichment of TRBV06-family usage was observed among the top patient clones (8/27) relative to healthy controls (2/35).

The immunoSEQ assay at survey resolution was applied to genomic DNA for sequencing of TCRbeta rearrangements. The study's own analysis went as follows. A lowest detectable productive clonotype frequency of 2.59 x 10-5 was observed in the TCR sequencing data. Only productive TCRbeta rearrangements, meaning sequences that were complete and in-frame, were kept for the analyses. Clonality for each sample was calculated as Simpson clonality in the immunoSEQ Analyzer version 3.0. Clones were grouped by frequency into very rare, small, medium, large (1-20%) or hyperexpanded (>20%) categories. Generation probabilities were estimated with OLGA 1.2.3, V-gene circos plots were made with VDJtools, specificities were searched in VDJdb, and CDR3 motifs were identified with GLIPH. TCRdb re-hosts the immuneACCESS table, in-frame sequences only. Its copies lack some clones; in the studies checked, an unresolved V gene accounts for under half of them, and the cause for the rest is not known. The V and J calls and clone size were taken over from that table, and D and trimming were inferred from the DNA. The sample has around 20,000 clones on record, 78% of them singletons. Clones ranked in the top ten supply roughly 0.4% of the sample.

What was sequenced was CD4+ T cells from blood buffy coats. The sequence is built from TRBV1 and TRBJ2-1; the D call TRBD2 from the table was never checked on the DNA. TRBV1 is noted as a pseudogene. This sequence was found in a human donor in good health. The DNA is TGCACCAGCAGCCAAGGCTATAGATCCGGGACTAGGTATGAGCAGTTCTTC. Translation gives CTSSQGYRSGTRYEQFF.